The rows below give T cell receptor beta chains drawn from one sample of a study of blood T cell repertoires in COVID-19. Profiling relied on immunoSEQ multiplex PCR, and the TCRdb table lists in-frame clones only, not all of them. Altogether about 200,000 clones are present, roughly 80% being singletons, with the ten largest covering around 0.93%. Sequenced input: peripheral blood. Every receptor here comes from a man aged 55 to 70 with COVID-19, enrolled during active disease. The CDR3 runs from the conserved cysteine through the conserved F or W. A D gene is named only where the DNA matches it firmly. Size tells how often a clone was seen (once, few, many) or the class of an expanded clone, and some rows leave it out.

NA,TRBJ1-3,14,NA,TRBV3-1/TRBV3-2,TGTGCCAGCAGCCACCGGGACACTGGAAACACCATATATTTT,CASSHRDTGNTIYF
NA,TRBJ1-1,14,NA,TRBV4-1,TGCGCCAGCAGCCAAGAAGAGAGAAAAACTGAAGCTTTCTTT,CASSQEERKTEAFF
NA,TRBJ2-7,14,TRBD1,TRBV6-5,TGTGCCAGCAATATGGACAGGGTGGGGTACGAGCAGTACTTC,CASNMDRVGYEQYF
NA,TRBJ1-5,15,NA,TRBV7-2,TGTGCCAGCAGCTTACCCGGGATTAGCAATCAGCCCCAGCATTTT,CASSLPGISNQPQHF
once,TRBJ2-2,13,TRBD1,TRBV27,TGTGCCAGCAGCCTGGGACAGACCGGGGAGCTGTTTTTT,CASSLGQTGELFF
few,TRBJ1-2,13,NA,TRBV24-1,TGTGCCACCAGTGGGGGCCCAGGGTATGGCTACACCTTC,CATSGGPGYGYTF
NA,TRBJ2-1,16,TRBD1,TRBV24-1,TGTGCCACCAGTGGCGTCGGGACAGCTATCAACAATGAGCAGTTCTTC,CATSGVGTAINNEQFF
once,TRBJ2-2,16,NA,TRBV6-5,TGTGCCAGCAGTTACTTGTCGAGTCCGGACACCGGGGAGCTGTTTTTT,CASSYLSSPDTGELFF
NA,TRBJ1-6,16,TRBD1,TRBV5-5,TGTGCCAGCAGCTCAAGGGACAGATCTTATAATTCACCCCTCCACTTT,CASSSRDRSYNSPLHF
NA,TRBJ2-2,14,NA,TRBV5-1,TGCGCCAGCACCCTGGGGGCGGCGGCCGGGGAGCTGTTTTTT,CASTLGAAAGELFF
NA,TRBJ1-5,15,TRBD1,TRBV28,TGTGCCAGCAGTATTCGGACAGGGGGGAATCAGCCCCAGCATTTT,CASSIRTGGNQPQHF
NA,TRBJ2-5,15,TRBD1,TRBV2,TGTGCCAGCAGTGGAGGGACAGGGGGACAAGAGACCCAGTACTTC,CASSGGTGGQETQYF
NA,TRBJ2-1,15,TRBD2,TRBV10-2,TGCGCCAGCAGGCGAGGGCTAGCGGGAATCTATGAGCAGTTCTTC,CASRRGLAGIYEQFF
NA,TRBJ2-3,17,TRBD1,TRBV9,TGTGCCAGCAGCGCGCCCGGGACAGGGACTAGCACAGATACGCAGTATTTT,CASSAPGTGTSTDTQYF
NA,TRBJ2-1,14,NA,TRBV11-3,TGTGCCAGCAGCTTAGATCACAGCTACAATGAGCAGTTCTTC,CASSLDHSYNEQFF
NA,TRBJ1-5,13,NA,TRBV24-1,TGTGCCACCAGTCGGAGCAGCAATCAGCCCCAGCATTTT,CATSRSSNQPQHF
NA,TRBJ2-7,13,NA,TRBV2,TGTGCCAGCAGGAAGACTAGCTCCTACGAGCAGTACTTC,CASRKTSSYEQYF
NA,TRBJ2-1,16,NA,TRBV28,TGTGCCAGCAGTTTTCGTCGAGGGCCGAAAAACAATGAGCAGTTCTTC,CASSFRRGPKNNEQFF
NA,TRBJ2-1,14,NA,TRBV29-1,TGCAGCGTTGATGGGGCGGGTCGGGGGAATGAGCAGTTCTTC,CSVDGAGRGNEQFF
NA,TRBJ1-5,15,NA,TRBV18,TGTGCCAGCTCACCATATCCCACTGAAAATCAGCCCCAGCATTTT,CASSPYPTENQPQHF
NA,TRBJ1-3,15,TRBD1,TRBV5-1,TGCGCCAGCAGCTGGGACAGCAGGCCTGGAAACACCATATATTTT,CASSWDSRPGNTIYF
NA,TRBJ2-7,14,NA,TRBV19,TGTGCCAGTAGTAGTTACGGGATCTCCTACGAGCAGTACTTC,CASSSYGISYEQYF
NA,TRBJ2-1,14,NA,TRBV7-9,TGTGCCAGCAGCTTAGACGGGGGTGGCAATGAGCAGTTCTTC,CASSLDGGGNEQFF
NA,TRBJ2-1,16,TRBD2,TRBV5-5,TGTGCCAGCAGCTCCCTCCCGGGACTAGGTGTGAATGAGCAGTTCTTC,CASSSLPGLGVNEQFF
NA,TRBJ2-1,13,NA,TRBV3-1/TRBV3-2,TGTGCCAGCAGCCAAGATCGACAGACAAGGCAGTTCTTC,CASSQDRQTRQFF
NA,TRBJ2-2,14,TRBD1,TRBV7-9,TGTGCCAGAGGCGGGACAGGGAACACCGGGGAGCTGTTTTTT,CARGGTGNTGELFF
NA,TRBJ2-2,16,TRBD1,TRBV29-1,TGCAGCGTTGGCTACATCGGGACAGGGGGCACCGGGGAGCTGTTTTTT,CSVGYIGTGGTGELFF
NA,TRBJ2-3,15,TRBD1,TRBV13,TGTGCCAGCAGCTTCCGGGACAGGGGTACAGATACGCAGTATTTT,CASSFRDRGTDTQYF
NA,TRBJ2-1,14,TRBD2,TRBV7-2,TGTGCCAGCAGCTACTTAGCGGGAGTAGGTGAGCAGTTCTTC,CASSYLAGVGEQFF
NA,TRBJ1-4,16,NA,TRBV28,TGTGCCAGCAGTTTGCGGGGAAGGAGTAAGGATGAAAAACTGTTTTTT,CASSLRGRSKDEKLFF
NA,TRBJ1-1,12,NA,TRBV6-5,TGTGCCAGCAGACACCTGAACACTGAAGCTTTCTTT,CASRHLNTEAFF
NA,TRBJ2-1,16,NA,TRBV4-1,TGCGCCAGCAGCCGTCAACCTCAATCCCAATCTAGTGAGCAGTTCTTC,CASSRQPQSQSSEQFF
NA,TRBJ2-7,11,NA,TRBV6-5,TGTGCCAGCAGTAGCCTCTACGAGCAGTACTTC,CASSSLYEQYF
NA,TRBJ1-1,11,NA,TRBV28,TGTGCAACGGACACGAACACTGAAGCTTTCTTT,CATDTNTEAFF
NA,TRBJ2-1,14,TRBD2,TRBV29-1,TGCAGCGAGCAGACTAGCGGGAGAGGAGATGAGCAGTTCTTC,CSEQTSGRGDEQFF
few,TRBJ2-7,16,TRBD2,TRBV3-1/TRBV3-2,TGTGCCAGCAGCTCGAACGCCCTAGCGGCGTGGAGAGAGCAGTACTTC,CASSSNALAAWREQYF
NA,TRBJ2-2,16,TRBD1,TRBV3-1/TRBV3-2,TGTGCCAGCAGCCGCGGACAGGGGCAGAACACCGGGGAGCTGTTTTTT,CASSRGQGQNTGELFF
NA,TRBJ1-1,15,NA,TRBV10-1,TGCGCCAGCAGTGAAGGGGCACAACTGAACACTGAAGCTTTCTTT,CASSEGAQLNTEAFF
NA,TRBJ1-1,12,NA,TRBV14,TGTGCCAGCAGCCCCGGACAGTATGAAGCTTTCTTT,CASSPGQYEAFF
NA,TRBJ1-1,13,NA,TRBV19,TGTGCCAGTAGTATTCACATGAACACTGAAGCTTTCTTT,CASSIHMNTEAFF
NA,TRBJ1-2,15,NA,TRBV20-1,TGCAGTGCCAGTAGGGGACACGAGCCTAACTATGGCTACACCTTC,CSASRGHEPNYGYTF
NA,TRBJ1-6,17,NA,TRBV30,TGTGCCTGGAGTCGCCAGGGGCCAAGGCGTTATAATTCACCCCTCCACTTT,CAWSRQGPRRYNSPLHF
few,TRBJ1-6,15,NA,TRBV15,TGTGCCACCAGCAGAGACCCCAGTTATAATTCACCCCTCCACTTT,CATSRDPSYNSPLHF
NA,TRBJ1-1,14,NA,TRBV4-2,TGTGCCAGCAGCCAAGAGGCGGAGGACACTGAAGCTTTCTTT,CASSQEAEDTEAFF